One sample yielded the 5 T cell receptor beta chains listed below, sequenced in a study of Graves' ophthalmopathy and Graves' hyperthyroidism. The study amplified TCR beta CDR3 regions using RNA transcripts. The first round was an RT-PCR with HTBI primers, and the second round was a multiplex PCR. TCRdb re-called the multiplex PCR reads with MiXCR, one entry per CDR3 protein. The repertoire holds 1 million to 1.3 million distinct CDR3 sequences, with about 36% as singletons. The sample comprised peripheral blood or thyroid tissue (not recorded which). The source of these receptors is an adult man with Graves' hyperthyroidism.

This clonotype occurred many times. The CDR3 region has the DNA TGTGCCAGCAGCCATGGGGGCACCGGGGAGCTGTTTTTT. Its translation is CASSHGGTGELFF. The J gene is TRBJ2-2, the V gene TRBV9; the D call may be TRBD1 or TRBD2 (5 bases each). Trimming stripped 4 bases from V and 4 bases from J, with 8 bases between. The CDR3 contains 13 residues. Per the germline V gene, CDR1 is SGDLS and CDR2 is YYNGEE.

The chain links TRBV6-6 to TRBJ1-2, with 9 nucleotides matching TRBD1. The CDR3 covers 15 residues. Germline CDR1 is MNHNY and CDR2 is SVGAGI (reference sequence). V gave up 5 bases and J gave up 3 bases; unmatched junction bases: 7. The CDR3 coding sequence is TGTGCCAGCAGTATCCGGGACAGGGAACACTATGGCTACACCTTC. The encoded protein is CASSIRDREHYGYTF.

This clonotype has a count of ten or more. The chain carries TRBV11-2 and TRBJ1-1, with TRBD1 matching over 7 bases. Trimming took 4 bases from V and 4 from J; bases not matched to a gene: 3. The CDR3 is 13 amino acids. Germline CDR1 reads SGHAT; CDR2 reads FQNNGV. The CDR3 loop reads CASSSRDSTEAFF. The CDR3 DNA is TGTGCCAGCAGCTCCCGGGACAGCACTGAAGCTTTCTTT.

This chain joins TRBV12-3 or TRBV12-4 and TRBJ2-5; possible D gene TRBD2, 5 bases. V was trimmed by 5 bases and J by 1 base, leaving 14 bases between them. The CDR3 has 15 residues. Here the CDR3 reads CASSDGVRVQETQYF. Here the CDR3 DNA reads TGTGCCAGCAGTGACGGGGTTCGGGTCCAAGAGACCCAGTACTTC.

A few counts support this clonotype. The chain carries TRBV20-1 and TRBJ1-1; D gene uncertain. The germline CDR1 and CDR2 sequences are DFQATT and SNEGSKA (reference sequence). V dropped 3 bases and J dropped 0 bases, with 11 bases sitting between them. The CDR3 is 14 residues long. The CDR3 reads CSASGPGLNTEAFF. The DNA of the CDR3 is TGCAGTGCTAGTGGGCCAGGTCTGAACACTGAAGCTTTCTTT.